The subject of this entry is one T cell receptor (beta chain). The source of the sample is a study of blood T cell repertoires in COVID-19. Study as a whole: Samples came from the United States, Italy and Spain, spanning acute and convalescent COVID-19. Sample material is recorded as cDNA or gDNA derived from T cells, B-cell-depleted T cells, or PBMCs.

J lost 4 bases, V lost 2 bases, and 1 base had no gene match. The CDR3 contains 13 residues. Looked up from germline, CDR1 is LNHDA and CDR2 is SQIVND (reference sequence). Per the study methods: Estimates of nucleated cell counts were drawn from the amplification of reference gene primers. This table comes from immunoSEQ multiplex PCR, and its TCRdb copy is limited to in-frame clones, with some not included. That table is the source of V, J and clone size, and D and trimming were worked out from the DNA. The sample lists around 26,000 clones; approximately 88% were seen once. The gene calls are TRBV19 and TRBJ2-7; TRBD1 agrees at 8 bases. The sequence derives from a human donor with active COVID-19. The donor label of this sample is uncertain. The sample comprised peripheral blood. CDR3 coding DNA: TGTGCCAGTAGTATACAGGGGGCGTACGAGCAGTACTTC. Its translation is CASSIQGAYEQYF.